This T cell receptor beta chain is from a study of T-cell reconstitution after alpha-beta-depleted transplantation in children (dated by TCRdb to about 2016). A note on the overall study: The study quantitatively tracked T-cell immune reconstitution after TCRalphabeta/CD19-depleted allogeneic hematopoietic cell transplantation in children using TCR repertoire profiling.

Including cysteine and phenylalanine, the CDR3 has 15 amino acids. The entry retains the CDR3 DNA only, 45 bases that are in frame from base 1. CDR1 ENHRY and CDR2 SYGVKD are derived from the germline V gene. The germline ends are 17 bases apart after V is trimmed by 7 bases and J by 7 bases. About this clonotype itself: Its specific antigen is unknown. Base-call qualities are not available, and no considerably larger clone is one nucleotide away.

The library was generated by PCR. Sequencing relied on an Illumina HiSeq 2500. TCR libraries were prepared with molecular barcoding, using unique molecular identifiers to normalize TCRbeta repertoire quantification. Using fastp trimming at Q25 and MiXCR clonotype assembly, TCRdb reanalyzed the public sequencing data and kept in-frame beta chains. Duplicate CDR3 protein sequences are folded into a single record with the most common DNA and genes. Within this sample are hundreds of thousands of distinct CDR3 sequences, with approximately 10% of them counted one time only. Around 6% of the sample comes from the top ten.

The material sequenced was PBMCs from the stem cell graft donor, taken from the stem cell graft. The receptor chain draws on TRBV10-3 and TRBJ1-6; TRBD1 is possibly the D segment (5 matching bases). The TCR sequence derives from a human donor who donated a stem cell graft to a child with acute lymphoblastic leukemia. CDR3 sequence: CAIKGTDDWNSPLHF. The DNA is TGTGCCATCAAAGGGACGGACGATTGGAATTCACCCCTCCACTTT.